The 32 T cell receptor beta chains in this list originate from one sample, sequenced in a study of T cell repertoires in cytomegalovirus infection. TCRdb re-derived calls from the reads in MiXCR, one entry per CDR3 protein. Of approximately 300,000 distinct CDR3 sequences detected, almost 30% appear once; the ten largest clones hold roughly 20%. For these TCRs, the target antigens are not known. This specimen was cultured PBMCs, taken from culture after CMV antigen stimulation. Receptors were obtained from a human donor in good health (CMV status not recorded). Some clones in this sample may be carry-over from other donors' samples.

The chain uses TRBV6-5 and TRBJ1-1; D perhaps matches TRBD1 (5 bases). Per the germline V gene, CDR1 is MNHEY and CDR2 is SVGAGI. The CDR3 runs to 15 residues. The V end was cut by 0 bases, the J end by 1 base, with 9 bases between. The CDR3 is CASSYSLTENTEAFF. The CDR3 bases are TGTGCCAGCAGTTACTCTCTGACAGAGAACACTGAAGCTTTCTTT.

CDR3: CASSFFGTGNDEQFF. Written as DNA, the CDR3 is TGTGCCAGCAGCTTTTTCGGGACAGGGAACGATGAGCAGTTCTTC. V usage is TRBV11-3 and J usage is TRBJ2-1; 9 bases map to TRBD1. The CDR3 runs to 15 residues. The germline V gene has CDR1 SGHNT and CDR2 YENEEA. V lost 3 bases to trimming and J lost 8 bases; unmatched junction nucleotides: 8.

This clonotype has more than one count but fewer than ten. This chain links TRBV14 with TRBJ2-7, with D possibly TRBD1 on 6 matching bases. The CDR3 consists of 14 residues. Trimming took 1 base from V and 6 from J, leaving 13 bases between them. Per the germline V gene, CDR1 is SGHDN and CDR2 is FVKESK. This chain's CDR3 is CASSQARGWIEQYF. DNA of the CDR3: TGTGCCAGCAGCCAAGCCAGGGGATGGATCGAGCAGTACTTC.

The rearrangement uses TRBV19 and TRBJ1-5; D is uncertain. Trimming left V 7 bases short and J 0 bases short, with 16 bases between. The CDR3 consists of 16 residues. Germline lookup yields CDR1 LNHDA and CDR2 SQIVND (reference sequence). The chain's CDR3 is CASNAGLLGSNQPQHF. The CDR3 DNA is TGTGCCAGTAACGCAGGTCTGTTGGGTAGCAATCAGCCCCAGCATTTT.

The V gene is TRBV28, the J gene TRBJ2-1, with D possibly TRBD2 on 6 matching bases. The CDR3 spans 16 residues. Germline CDR1 reads MDHEN; CDR2 reads SYDVKM. The V end was cut by 2 bases, the J end by 3 bases, with 14 bases between. CDR3 nucleotide sequence: TGTGCCAGCAGTTTACCCGGAGGGCCCATCTACAATGAGCAGTTCTTC. It translates to CASSLPGGPIYNEQFF. The whole variable domain, remainder taken from reference TRBV28 and TRBJ2-1, is DVKVTQSSRYLVKRTGEKVFLECVQDMDHENMFWYRQDPGLGLRLIYFSYDVKMKEKGDIPEGYSVSREKKERFSLILESASTNQTSMYLCASSLPGGPIYNEQFFGPGTRLTVL.

About this clonotype: A much larger clone sits a single nucleotide away, making a read error possible. The chain employs TRBV7-8 and TRBJ1-3; D remains ambiguous. The CDR3 length is 14 residues. CDR1 SGHVS and CDR2 FQNEAQ come from the germline V gene. Deletions cut 5 bases from V and 0 bases from J, with 8 bases between. The DNA for the CDR3 is TGTGCCAGCAGCCTCGATTTCTCTGGAAACACCATATATTTT. Translating it yields CASSLDFSGNTIYF.

This chain uses TRBV27 with TRBJ1-2; a possible D gene is TRBD1 (6 bases). Germline V gene lookup returns CDR1 MNHEY and CDR2 SMNVEV (reference sequence). CDR3 length: 16 amino acids. Trimming stripped 0 bases from V and 3 bases from J, with 14 bases between. CDR3 sequence reads: CASSLSRGTGYYGYTF. The CDR3 DNA reads as TGTGCCAGCAGTTTATCAAGGGGGACCGGGTACTATGGCTACACCTTC.

The rearrangement uses TRBV19 and TRBJ1-1, with 9 bases aligning to TRBD1. The germline CDR1 and CDR2 sequences are LNHDA and SQIVND (reference sequence). The J segment lost 8 bases and the V segment lost 3 bases, leaving 7 bases of the junction unmatched. This CDR3 contains 14 residues. The CDR3 region has the DNA TGTGCCAGTAGTATGTACCCGGGACAGGGCGAAGCTTTCTTT. Its translation: CASSMYPGQGEAFF.

The chain couples TRBV7-2 to TRBJ1-2; D is possibly TRBD1 (5 bases). The germline V gene encodes CDR1 SGHTA and CDR2 FQGNSA. The ends were cut back, 6 bases at V and 4 bases at J, with 12 bases in the middle. The CDR3 extends over 13 amino acids. CDR3 loop: CASRQDTIYGYTF. The CDR3 bases are TGTGCCAGCAGACAGGACACAATCTATGGCTACACCTTC.

The chain combines TRBV7-9 with TRBJ2-1; D is tentatively TRBD1 or TRBD2 (6 bases each). Germline CDR1 SEHNR, CDR2 FQNEAQ (reference sequence). V gave up 7 bases and J gave up 6 bases, with 22 bases separating them. The CDR3 spans 16 residues. The CDR3 protein is CASTHLYSRGANEQFF. DNA of the CDR3: TGTGCCAGCACCCACCTATACAGTAGGGGGGCCAATGAGCAGTTCTTC.

The rearrangement links TRBV7-9 to TRBJ1-1; 8 bases are a match to TRBD1. Germline V gene data show CDR1 as SEHNR and CDR2 as FQNEAQ (reference sequence). J lost 1 base, V lost 5 bases, and 6 bases had no gene match. CDR3 length equals 15 residues. CDR3 bases: TGTGCCAGCAGCGTACACGGACAGGGGAACACTGAAGCTTTCTTT. It codes for CASSVHGQGNTEAFF. Full variable domain (outside the CDR3, taken from reference TRBV7-9 and TRBJ1-1): DTGVSQNPRHKITKRGQNVTFRCDPISEHNRLYWYRQTLGQGPEFLTYFQNEAQLEKSRLLSDRFSAERPKGSFSTLEIQRTEQGDSAMYLCASSVHGQGNTEAFFGQGTRLTVV.

This chain links TRBV6-6 with TRBJ2-4, with D perhaps being TRBD1 or TRBD2 (5 bases each). Germline-derived CDR1 and CDR2 are MNHNY and SVGAGI (reference sequence). V was pared by 4 bases and J by 5 bases, with 15 bases between. The CDR3 covers 15 residues. The CDR3: CASSSPAPGQNIQYF. For the CDR3, the DNA is TGTGCCAGCAGTTCTCCCGCCCCGGGACAAAACATTCAGTACTTC.

This clonotype came up many times. This chain links TRBV7-2 with TRBJ1-1; TRBD1 matches at 7 bases. Germline CDR1 reads SGHTA; CDR2 reads FQGNSA. V was pared by 5 bases and J by 3 bases, with 12 bases of the junction left unmatched. The CDR3 covers 16 residues. The CDR3 spells CASSPLTGAGYTEAFF. The CDR3 DNA is TGTGCCAGCAGCCCGCTCACAGGGGCGGGGTACACTGAAGCTTTCTTT.

J is TRBJ2-2 and V is TRBV2; 7 bases line up with TRBD2. V was clipped by 7 bases and J by 6 bases; unmatched bases: 5. CDR3 length: 13 amino acids. Germline CDR1 SNHLY, CDR2 FYNNEI. CDR3 sequence (DNA): TGTGCCAGCATGTCGGGAGGTTCCGGGGAGCTGTTTTTT. Encoded protein: CASMSGGSGELFF.

The rearrangement uses TRBV27 and TRBJ2-7; D gene unclear. This CDR3 contains 16 residues. The V gene lost 2 bases and the J gene lost 3 bases, with 17 bases spanning the gap. The germline CDR1 and CDR2 sequences are MNHEY and SMNVEV (reference sequence). Written as DNA, the CDR3 is TGTGCCAGCAGTTTACCCCCGGACCGCGGATTCTACGAGCAGTACTTC. It codes for CASSLPPDRGFYEQYF.

This clonotype has at least ten counts. CDR3: CASSSLRLAVTSEADTGELFF. The DNA for the CDR3 is TGTGCCAGCAGCTCCCTGCGACTAGCGGTGACCTCGGAGGCGGACACCGGGGAGCTGTTTTTT. The chain recombines TRBV7-8 with TRBJ2-2; the match to TRBD2 covers 9 bases. This CDR3 contains 21 residues. V shed 4 bases and J 3 bases; nucleotides not matched to a gene: 21. Germline values: CDR1 SGHVS, CDR2 FQNEAQ. Based on the CDR3 plus reference TRBV7-8 and TRBJ2-2, the full variable domain is GAGVSQSPRYKVAKRGQDVALRCDPISGHVSLFWYQQALGQGPEFLTYFQNEAQLDKSGLPSDRFFAERPEGSVSTLKIQRTQQEDSAVYLCASSSLRLAVTSEADTGELFFGEGSRLTVL.

This chain connects TRBV5-4 to TRBJ2-1, with 7 bases identical to TRBD1. The V segment lost 3 bases and the J segment 6 bases; nucleotides outside the gene matches: 3. CDR1 and CDR2 (germline): SGHNT, YYREEE (reference sequence). The CDR3 extends over 13 amino acids. This chain's CDR3 is CASSSDRANEQFF. The CDR3 DNA reads as TGTGCCAGCAGCTCTGACAGGGCCAATGAGCAGTTCTTC.

There are a few counts of this clonotype. The chain carries TRBV5-6 and TRBJ1-2, with 8 bases lining up with TRBD1. With V trimmed by 0 bases and J by 11 bases, 3 bases remained unmatched. The CDR3 totals 12 residues. The germline V gene encodes CDR1 SGHDT and CDR2 YYEEEE. The CDR3 spells CASSLGRGPYTF. The CDR3 coding sequence is TGTGCCAGCAGCTTGGGCAGGGGGCCGTACACCTTC.

This clonotype was picked up a small number of times. Here the CDR3 DNA reads TGTGCCAGCAGCCGCCGGGACGAACGGTCTGAAGCTTTCTTT. It is translated as CASSRRDERSEAFF. The rearrangement uses TRBV7-9 and TRBJ1-1; perhaps TRBD1 as D (5 bases). V lost 5 bases to trimming and J lost 6 bases, with 16 bases between them. Germline values: CDR1 SEHNR, CDR2 FQNEAQ (reference sequence). CDR3 length equals 14 residues. Full variable domain (missing parts from reference TRBV7-9 and TRBJ1-1): DTGVSQNPRHKITKRGQNVTFRCDPISEHNRLYWYRQTLGQGPEFLTYFQNEAQLEKSRLLSDRFSAERPKGSFSTLEIQRTEQGDSAMYLCASSRRDERSEAFFGQGTRLTVV.

The table lists this clonotype with a few counts. CDR3 in amino acids: CASSQGLRQGSNQPQHF. The CDR3 coding sequence is TGTGCCAGCAGCCAAGGGTTGAGACAGGGTAGCAATCAGCCCCAGCATTTT. This rearrangement joins TRBV4-2 to TRBJ1-5; TRBD1 aligns across 7 bases. The CDR3 consists of 17 residues. The V gene's germline CDR1 is LGHNA and CDR2 YNFKEQ. Unmatched junction bases numbered 6, after V lost 1 base and J lost 0 bases.

CDR3 loop: CASSQDAATGGPYSNQPQHF. The CDR3 DNA sequence: TGCGCCAGCAGCCAAGATGCCGCGACAGGGGGGCCTTATAGCAATCAGCCCCAGCATTTT. This chain links TRBV4-1 with TRBJ1-5; 9 bases line up with TRBD1. Unmatched junction bases numbered 12, after V lost 0 bases and J lost 0 bases. The CDR3 is made up of 20 amino acids. Germline V gene data show CDR1 as MGHRA and CDR2 as YSYEKL.

This rearrangement joins TRBV6-2 or TRBV6-3 to TRBJ2-7; D is unclear. Germline lookup yields CDR1 MNHEY and CDR2 SVGEGT. Trimming removed 7 bases at V and 2 bases at J, with 12 bases between. The CDR3 has 13 amino acids. CDR3: CASTPFGTYEQYF. The CDR3, as DNA: TGTGCCAGCACCCCTTTTGGGACCTACGAGCAGTACTTC.

The chain is built from TRBV9 and TRBJ2-2; TRBD1 is a possible D gene (5 bases). The length of the CDR3 is 15 residues. The germline V and J ends were trimmed by 0 bases and 6 bases, with 12 bases remaining between them. Germline CDR1 SGDLS, CDR2 YYNGEE. The CDR3 here is CASSVEGQGAGELFF. CDR3 in DNA: TGTGCCAGCAGCGTAGAAGGGCAGGGCGCCGGGGAGCTGTTTTTT.

This clonotype was seen more than once but under ten times. The V call is TRBV5-6, the J call TRBJ1-4, with D possibly matching TRBD1 (5 bases). The germline V gene has CDR1 SGHDT and CDR2 YYEEEE. Trimming removed 1 base from V and 5 bases from J, with 15 bases in between. CDR3 length equals 16 residues. DNA of the CDR3: TGTGCCAGCAGCTTGTCACCCCGGGGCGCCAATGAAAAACTGTTTTTT. Its protein is CASSLSPRGANEKLFF.

This clonotype has more than one count but fewer than ten. The V gene is TRBV9, the J gene TRBJ1-6; no clear D gene. Germline CDR1 and CDR2: SGDLS and YYNGEE. The CDR3 has 14 amino acids. V was clipped by 1 base and J by 7 bases, with 9 bases between them. CDR3 DNA: TGTGCCAGCAGCGTAACGGGAACCAATTCACCCCTCCACTTT. Its translation is CASSVTGTNSPLHF.

The chain has TRBV7-6 and TRBJ2-1; 11 bases match TRBD2. V dropped 8 bases and J dropped 0; count of bases not matched to a gene: 12. Per germline, CDR1 SGHVS and CDR2 FNYEAQ. The CDR3 runs to 18 residues. The CDR3 nucleotides are TGTGCCAGCTACGGGACTAGCGGACCAACGAGCTCCTACAATGAGCAGTTCTTC. Its translation is CASYGTSGPTSSYNEQFF.

The sample holds a few counts of this clonotype. The chain employs TRBV28 and TRBJ1-1; D not certain. Trimming took 5 bases from V and 6 from J, leaving 13 bases between them. In germline, CDR1 is MDHEN, CDR2 SYDVKM. The CDR3 loop spans 13 amino acids. The CDR3 region is CASSKAGQSEAFF. Written as DNA, the CDR3 is TGTGCCAGCAGTAAGGCGGGTCAGTCTGAAGCTTTCTTT.

The chain links TRBV7-4 to TRBJ2-5; a possible D gene is TRBD1 (5 bases). This CDR3 spans 13 amino acids. The germline gives CDR1 SGHVT, CDR2 SQSDAQ. Trimming removed 7 bases from V and 3 bases from J, with 12 bases in between. CDR3 bases: TGTGCCAGCACCCCTTCAGGGAAAGAGACCCAGTACTTC. This sequence encodes CASTPSGKETQYF.

As for this clonotype: A junction end diverges from the germline sequence, so it may reflect a read error. CDR3 residues: CASSFGIFWEQYF. In DNA form, the CDR3 reads TGTGCAAGCAGCTTTGGGATTTTCTGGGAGCAGTACTTC. The chain couples TRBV7-4 to TRBJ2-7, with D hard to call. Germline-derived CDR1 and CDR2 are SGHVT and SQSDAQ. The CDR3 runs to 13 residues.

The rearrangement joins TRBV12-3 or TRBV12-4 to TRBJ1-2, with D perhaps TRBD1 (5 bases). V shed 5 bases and J shed 8 bases, with 12 bases lying between them. The CDR3 runs 12 residues. The CDR3 here is CASSPSGIGYTF. Here the CDR3 DNA reads TGTGCCAGCAGTCCGTCAGGGATCGGCTACACCTTC.

The chain recombines TRBV7-2 with TRBJ2-3; no firm D call. V was trimmed by 5 bases and J by 2 bases, leaving 14 bases between them. The CDR3 is made up of 15 amino acids. Germline V gene data show CDR1 as SGHTA and CDR2 as FQGNSA. DNA for the CDR3: TGTGCCAGCAGCATGACCGGGCAGATCACAGATACGCAGTATTTT. Translation gives CASSMTGQITDTQYF.

In its sample, this clonotype was seen a few times. The chain carries TRBV7-9 and TRBJ2-1; D is tentatively TRBD1 or TRBD2 (5 bases each). Between the trimmed V and J ends, which lost 5 bases and 6 bases, there was a span of 17 bases. The CDR3 loop spans 15 amino acids. Germline V gene sequence: CDR1 SEHNR, CDR2 FQNEAQ (reference sequence). In DNA, the CDR3 is TGTGCCAGCAGCCACCGGGACGAGGGTACCAATGAGCAGTTCTTC. Amino acid sequence: CASSHRDEGTNEQFF.